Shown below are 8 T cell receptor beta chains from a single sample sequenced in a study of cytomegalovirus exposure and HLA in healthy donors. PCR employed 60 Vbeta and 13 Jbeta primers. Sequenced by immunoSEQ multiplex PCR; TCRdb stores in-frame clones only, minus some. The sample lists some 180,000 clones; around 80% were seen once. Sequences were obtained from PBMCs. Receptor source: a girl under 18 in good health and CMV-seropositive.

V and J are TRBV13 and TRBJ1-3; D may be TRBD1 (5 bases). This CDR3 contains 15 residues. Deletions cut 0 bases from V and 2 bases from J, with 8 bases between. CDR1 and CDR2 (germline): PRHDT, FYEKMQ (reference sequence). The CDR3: CASSLGTGPGNTIYF. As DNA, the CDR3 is TGTGCCAGCAGCTTAGGAACAGGCCCTGGAAACACCATATATTTT.

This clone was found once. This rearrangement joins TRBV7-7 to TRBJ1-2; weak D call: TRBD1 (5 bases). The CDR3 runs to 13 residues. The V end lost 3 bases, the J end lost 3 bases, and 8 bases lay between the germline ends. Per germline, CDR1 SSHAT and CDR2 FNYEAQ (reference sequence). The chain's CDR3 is CASSLARDYGYTF. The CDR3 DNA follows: TGTGCCAGCAGCTTGGCCAGGGACTATGGCTACACCTTC.

For the CDR3, the DNA is TGTGCCAGCAGCTCCGGGACTAGCGGGAGCTACAATGAGCAGTTCTTC. It specifies CASSSGTSGSYNEQFF. V and J are TRBV7-2 and TRBJ2-1; TRBD2 matches at 14 bases. This CDR3 is built from 16 residues. Germline CDR1 SGHTA, CDR2 FQGNSA. Trimming at V came to 4 bases and at J to 3 bases, leaving 2 bases not matched to a gene.

CDR3 DNA: TGCGCCAGCAGCTCCCCTAGCGGGAGCTCCGGGGAGCTGTTTTTT. It encodes CASSSPSGSSGELFF. The rearrangement links TRBV5-1 to TRBJ2-2; 10 bases are a match to TRBD2. Germline CDR1 SGHRS, CDR2 YFSETQ. V was clipped by 3 bases and J by 6 bases; unmatched bases: 5. The CDR3 length is 15 residues.

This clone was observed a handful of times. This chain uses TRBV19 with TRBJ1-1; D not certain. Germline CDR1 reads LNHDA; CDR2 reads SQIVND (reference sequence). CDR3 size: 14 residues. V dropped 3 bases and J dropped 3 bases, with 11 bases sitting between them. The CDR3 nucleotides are TGTGCCAGTAGTATTTATGTCGGGGACACTGAAGCTTTCTTT. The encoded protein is CASSIYVGDTEAFF.

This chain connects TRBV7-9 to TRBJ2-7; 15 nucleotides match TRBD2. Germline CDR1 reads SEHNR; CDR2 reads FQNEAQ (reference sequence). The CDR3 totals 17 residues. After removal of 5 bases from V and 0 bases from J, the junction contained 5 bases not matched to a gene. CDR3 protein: CASSRGLAGGFSYEQYF. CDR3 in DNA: TGTGCCAGCAGCCGGGGACTAGCGGGAGGTTTCTCCTACGAGCAGTACTTC. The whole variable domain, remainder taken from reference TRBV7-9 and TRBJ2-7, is DTGVSQNPRHKITKRGQNVTFRCDPISEHNRLYWYRQTLGQGPEFLTYFQNEAQLEKSRLLSDRFSAERPKGSFSTLEIQRTEQGDSAMYLCASSRGLAGGFSYEQYFGPGTRLTVT.

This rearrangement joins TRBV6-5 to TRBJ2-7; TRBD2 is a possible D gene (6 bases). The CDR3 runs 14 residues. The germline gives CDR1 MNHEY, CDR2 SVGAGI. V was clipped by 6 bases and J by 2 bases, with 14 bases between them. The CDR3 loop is CASSAVAEAYEQYF. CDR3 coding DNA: TGTGCCAGCAGCGCGGTAGCGGAAGCCTACGAGCAGTACTTC.

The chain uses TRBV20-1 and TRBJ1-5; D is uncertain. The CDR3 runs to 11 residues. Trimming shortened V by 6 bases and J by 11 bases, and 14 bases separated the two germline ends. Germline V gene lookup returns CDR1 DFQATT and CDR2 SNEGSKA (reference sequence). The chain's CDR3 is CSAYERESQHF. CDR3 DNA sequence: TGCAGTGCGTATGAAAGGGAGTCCCAGCATTTT.